This is a list of T cell receptor beta chains from one sample in a study of cytomegalovirus exposure and HLA in healthy donors. Here immunoSEQ multiplex PCR was the method, and the copy in TCRdb shows in-frame clones only, minus some. The table records approximately 39,000 clones, over 60% of them present only once. The sequencing sample was made of PBMCs. These TCRs come from a young man in good health and CMV-seronegative. Both conserved end residues are part of each CDR3. The D gene is left open where the match is weak. A row's size may be missing; if present it is once, few, many or a size class.

d_call j_call v_call clone_size cdr3_aa cdr3_nt
TRBD1 TRBJ2-2 TRBV15 - CATRPWDREVTGELFF TGTGCCACCAGGCCCTGGGACAGGGAAGTAACCGGGGAGCTGTTTTTT
TRBD1 TRBJ2-1 TRBV5-1 once CASSFGTGPYNEQFF TGCGCCAGCAGCTTTGGGACAGGACCATACAATGAGCAGTTCTTC
- TRBJ2-7 TRBV5-1 few CASSLIQATYEQYF TGCGCCAGCAGCTTGATCCAGGCCACCTACGAGCAGTACTTC
- TRBJ1-6 TRBV6-5 - CASSYAGDNSPLHF TGTGCCAGCAGTTATGCCGGTGATAATTCACCCCTCCACTTT
TRBD2 TRBJ2-5 TRBV2 once CASSEYGLAWETQYF TGTGCCAGCAGTGAGTACGGACTAGCTTGGGAGACCCAGTACTTC
TRBD2 TRBJ2-7 TRBV5-1 - CASSAGVLAATYEQYF TGCGCCAGCAGCGCCGGGGTCCTAGCGGCTACCTACGAGCAGTACTTC
- TRBJ1-1 TRBV11-2 once CASRPTDRRTEAFF TGTGCCAGCAGACCCACAGACAGGCGCACTGAAGCTTTCTTT
- TRBJ2-3 TRBV5-1 - CASSRAADTQYF TGCGCCAGCAGCCGAGCGGCAGATACGCAGTATTTT
- TRBJ2-5 TRBV14 - CASSQHEYQETQYF TGTGCCAGCAGCCAGCATGAGTACCAAGAGACCCAGTACTTC
TRBD1 TRBJ1-5 TRBV5-4 - CASSLSGGDQPQHF TGTGCCAGCAGCTTATCAGGGGGCGATCAGCCCCAGCATTTT
TRBD2 TRBJ2-1 TRBV5-6 - CASSLRGGNEQFF TGTGCCAGCAGCTTGCGGGGGGGAAATGAGCAGTTCTTC
- TRBJ2-5 TRBV6-1 - CASNEGLLQETQYF TGTGCCAGCAACGAAGGACTGCTGCAAGAGACCCAGTACTTC
- TRBJ1-2 TRBV29-1 - CSVESGVGGYTF TGCAGCGTTGAATCGGGGGTCGGTGGCTACACCTTC
- TRBJ1-6 TRBV6-5 once CASSSPQTSPLHF TGTGCCAGCAGTTCCCCACAAACTTCACCCCTCCACTTT
- TRBJ2-7 TRBV6-1 few CASSERQGSSYEQYF TGTGCCAGCAGTGAACGCCAGGGTAGCTCCTACGAGCAGTACTTC
TRBD1 TRBJ2-7 TRBV18 - CASSRDSSYEQYF TGTGCCAGCTCACGGGACAGCTCCTACGAGCAGTACTTC
- TRBJ2-5 TRBV6-5 - CASSYFDRGQETQYF TGTGCCAGCAGTTACTTCGACAGAGGACAAGAGACCCAGTACTTC
TRBD2 TRBJ2-1 TRBV6-6 - CASKPSGGAGNEQFF TGTGCCAGCAAACCTAGCGGGGGGGCCGGGAATGAGCAGTTCTTC
TRBD1 TRBJ2-2 TRBV5-1 few CASSSTGGLNGGELFF TGCGCCAGCAGCTCAACAGGGGGCCTAAACGGCGGGGAGCTGTTTTTT
- TRBJ1-4 TRBV14 - CASSLRGAVEKLFF TGTGCCAGCAGCCTTCGGGGGGCGGTCGAAAAACTGTTTTTT
- TRBJ2-1 TRBV29-1 - CSVRGRAANEQFF TGCAGCGTTAGAGGCAGGGCGGCCAATGAGCAGTTCTTC
- TRBJ2-1 TRBV5-4 few CASSIGGGTDNEQFF TGTGCCAGCAGCATCGGCGGGGGGACAGACAATGAGCAGTTCTTC
TRBD1 TRBJ1-4 TRBV6-5 - CASSGSGTGNEKLFF TGTGCCAGCAGCGGCTCGGGGACAGGCAATGAAAAACTGTTTTTT
TRBD1 TRBJ1-2 TRBV6-5 - CASSQTGAPNYGYTF TGTGCCAGCAGTCAGACAGGGGCCCCTAACTATGGCTACACCTTC
- TRBJ2-7 TRBV29-1 few CSVEDPMTASYEQYF TGCAGCGTTGAAGATCCTATGACAGCCTCCTACGAGCAGTACTTC
- TRBJ2-1 TRBV5-4 - CASSHLTGFRSYNEQFF TGTGCCAGCAGCCACTTAACAGGGTTCCGCTCCTACAATGAGCAGTTCTTC
TRBD1 TRBJ2-1 TRBV7-2 few CASSYGQATYNEQFF TGTGCCAGCAGCTACGGACAGGCAACCTACAATGAGCAGTTCTTC
TRBD1 TRBJ1-1 TRBV29-1 - CSGYGQGENTEAFF TGCAGCGGCTACGGACAGGGAGAGAACACTGAAGCTTTCTTT
- TRBJ1-1 TRBV15 - CATSPRDTEAFF TGTGCCACCAGCCCGCGGGACACTGAAGCTTTCTTT
- TRBJ2-6 TRBV29-1 few CSVEGAGANVLTF TGCAGCGTTGAGGGGGCCGGGGCCAACGTCCTGACTTTC
- TRBJ1-5 TRBV6-1 - CASSEAEVRFNQPQHF TGTGCCAGCAGTGAAGCCGAGGTTCGCTTCAATCAGCCCCAGCATTTT
TRBD1 TRBJ1-2 TRBV2 - CASSETTGDGYTF TGTGCCAGCAGTGAAACGACAGGGGATGGCTACACCTTC
TRBD2 TRBJ2-5 TRBV4-1 - CASSRDGLAEETQYF TGCGCCAGCAGTCGCGATGGACTAGCTGAAGAGACCCAGTACTTC
- TRBJ2-1 TRBV7-9 - CASSKGGTTGNEQFF TGTGCCAGCAGCAAAGGTGGCACGACGGGGAATGAGCAGTTCTTC
TRBD2 TRBJ2-7 TRBV19 - CASSILAESYEQYF TGTGCCAGTAGTATACTAGCGGAGTCCTACGAGCAGTACTTC
- TRBJ2-2 TRBV28 - CASSTRRGNTGELFF TGTGCCAGCAGTACCCGCCGGGGGAACACCGGGGAGCTGTTTTTT
- TRBJ2-3 TRBV15 - CATSWSGSTDTQYF TGTGCCACCAGCTGGAGCGGTAGCACAGATACGCAGTATTTT
- TRBJ2-7 TRBV9 few CASSVGRGGLYEQYF TGTGCCAGCAGCGTCGGAAGGGGGGGACTCTACGAGCAGTACTTC
- TRBJ2-3 TRBV4-1 - CASSLGISASTDTQYF TGCGCCAGCAGCCTCGGGATTTCGGCAAGCACAGATACGCAGTATTTT
TRBD1 TRBJ2-4 TRBV7-4 - CASSLAPARGLAKNIQYF TGTGCCAGCAGCTTAGCTCCGGCCAGGGGGCTAGCCAAAAACATTCAGTACTTC
TRBD2 TRBJ2-7 TRBV4-1 - CASSKDTSGSSYEQYF TGCGCCAGCAGCAAAGATACCAGCGGGAGCTCCTACGAGCAGTACTTC
TRBD2 TRBJ2-1 TRBV6-6 - CASSTSGGPYNEQFF TGTGCCAGCAGCACTAGCGGGGGGCCATACAATGAGCAGTTCTTC